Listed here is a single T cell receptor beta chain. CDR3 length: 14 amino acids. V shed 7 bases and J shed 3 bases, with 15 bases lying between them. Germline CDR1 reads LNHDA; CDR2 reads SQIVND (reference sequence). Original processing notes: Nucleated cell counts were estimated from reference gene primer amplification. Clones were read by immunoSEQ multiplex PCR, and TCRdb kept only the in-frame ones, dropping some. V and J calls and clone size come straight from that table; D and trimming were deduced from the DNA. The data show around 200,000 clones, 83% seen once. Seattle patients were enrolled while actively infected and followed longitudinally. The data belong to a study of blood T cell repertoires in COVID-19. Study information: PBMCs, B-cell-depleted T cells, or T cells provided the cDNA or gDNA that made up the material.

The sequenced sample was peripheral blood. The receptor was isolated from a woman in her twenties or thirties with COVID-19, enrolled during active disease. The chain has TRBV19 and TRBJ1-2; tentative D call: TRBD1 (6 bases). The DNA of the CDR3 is TGTGCCAGTACCTCGGACAGTCCATACTATGGCTACACCTTC. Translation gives CASTSDSPYYGYTF.